Given below is one T cell receptor beta chain in context. The data stem from a study of blood T cell repertoires in COVID-19. Across the whole study: The analysed material was cDNA or gDNA that came from T cells, B-cell-depleted T cells, or PBMCs.

Original processing methods: Counts of nucleated cells, estimated from reference gene primer amplification, were obtained. Sequencing used immunoSEQ multiplex PCR; TCRdb keeps in-frame clones, though not all of them. From that table come the V and J calls and clone size; the DNA was used to work out D and trimming. The repertoire holds under 95,000 clones, with about 90% as singletons. Trimming shortened V by 0 bases and J by 6 bases, and 15 bases separated the two germline ends. Germline CDR1 reads LNHDA; CDR2 reads SQIVND (reference sequence). The CDR3 covers 15 residues. Sequenced: peripheral blood. The chain uses TRBV19 and TRBJ2-7; D perhaps matches TRBD1 (6 bases). The TCR sequence derives from a man older than 75 in a cohort sampled during active COVID-19. The CDR3 nucleotides are TGTGCCAGTAGTATAGAGGGGGCTGACAGTGGCGAGCAGTACTTC. It codes for CASSIEGADSGEQYF.